This is a list of T cell receptor beta chains from one sample in a study of post-analysis software for immune sequencing data. MiXCR was run by TCRdb on the PCR reads, yielding one entry per CDR3 protein. The table shows about 160,000 distinct CDR3 sequences, with roughly 35% occurring only once. The sequencing used blood, collected after autologous hematopoietic stem cell transplantation. The receptors were gathered from a girl between 10 and 17 years old with multiple sclerosis. CDR3s include the opening cysteine and the closing phenylalanine or tryptophan. D genes are given only for firm matches. For some rows the clone size is stated as once, few or many, or as a class when expanded; others skip it.

.,TRBJ2-1,14,.,TRBV7-3,TGTGCCAGCAGCGAAGTAGCGGGACAGGATGAGAGGTTCTTC,CASSEVAGQDERFF
.,TRBJ2-1,13,.,TRBV5-1,TGCGCCAGCAGTCCCGCCGGTTACAATGAGCAGTTCTTC,CASSPAGYNEQFF
.,TRBJ2-5,14,.,TRBV27,TGTGCCAGCAGTGTACAGGGCTTCCAAGAGACCCAGTACTTC,CASSVQGFQETQYF
.,TRBJ2-5,15,few,TRBV6-5,TGTGCCAGCAGTTACTCGTCGGGGATCCAAGAGACCCAGTACTTC,CASSYSSGIQETQYF
.,TRBJ2-2,14,.,TRBV5-1,TGCGCCAGCAGCTTGGTAGGGCCGGGCGGGGAGCTGTTTTTT,CASSLVGPGGELFF
TRBD1,TRBJ2-7,15,.,TRBV10-3,TGTGCCATCAGTGAGTGGGGACAGCGCGCCTACGAGCAGTACTTC,CAISEWGQRAYEQYF
.,TRBJ2-4,18,.,TRBV4-2,TGTGCCAGCAGCCAAGAATCCGGGATGTTTGGGGCCAAAAACATTCAGTACTTC,CASSQESGMFGAKNIQYF
.,TRBJ2-5,17,.,TRBV15,TGTGCCACCAGCAGATACCAGGATTTTACAGGGCAAGAGACCCAGTACTTC,CATSRYQDFTGQETQYF
.,TRBJ2-1,13,.,TRBV9,TGTGCCAGCAGCCGAACGGGCTTGAATGAGCAGTTCTTC,CASSRTGLNEQFF
TRBD2,TRBJ2-1,15,many,TRBV20-1,TGCAGTGCTAGAGGTAGCGGGAGCCTCTACAATGAGCAGTTCTTC,CSARGSGSLYNEQFF
TRBD2,TRBJ2-1,16,.,TRBV7-2,TGTGCCAGCAGCCACCGACTAGCGGGGGGATACAATGAGCAGTTCTTC,CASSHRLAGGYNEQFF
TRBD2,TRBJ2-3,16,.,TRBV20-1,TGCAGTGCTAGAGCTCTTCTAGCGGGGCACACAGATACGCAGTATTTT,CSARALLAGHTDTQYF
.,TRBJ2-7,12,few,TRBV27,TGTGCCAGCAGGGCGGACATCTACGAGCAGTACTTC,CASRADIYEQYF
TRBD2,TRBJ2-2,16,.,TRBV11-3,TGTGCCAGCAGAAGAGTTAGCGGGACGAACACCGGGGAGCTGTTTTTT,CASRRVSGTNTGELFF
TRBD1,TRBJ2-3,17,.,TRBV5-1,TGCGCCAGCAGCCCACAGGGGGACCTCTTGCCTGGGGATACGCAGTATTTT,CASSPQGDLLPGDTQYF
.,TRBJ2-1,11,.,TRBV29-1,TGCAGCGAAATAAGCGGGAATGAGCAGTTCTTC,CSEISGNEQFF
.,TRBJ2-2,13,.,TRBV10-1,TGCGCCAGCAGTGAGTCTTACACCGGGGAGCTGTTTTTT,CASSESYTGELFF
.,TRBJ1-5,14,.,TRBV19,TGTGCCAGTAGCGGGCACCTTAGCAATCAGCCCCAGCATTTT,CASSGHLSNQPQHF
.,TRBJ2-4,14,.,TRBV20-1,TGCAGTGCCGAGGGGGGGGCTCCCCTCAATGAGCAGTACTTC,CSAEGGAPLNEQYF
TRBD2,TRBJ2-1,13,many,TRBV7-3,TGTGCCAGCGGACTAGCGGGACGCAATGAGCAGTTCTTC,CASGLAGRNEQFF
.,TRBJ2-1,14,few,TRBV29-1,TGCAGCGTCGAGGGGGGGAGTGGGTTTAGTGAGCAGTTCTTC,CSVEGGSGFSEQFF
TRBD2,TRBJ2-5,15,few,TRBV27,TGTGCCAGCAGTTTACGAGGGCGGGAGGGAGAGACCCAGTACTTC,CASSLRGREGETQYF
.,TRBJ2-3,15,.,TRBV28,TGTGCCAGCAGTTTCTCGCGGATAAGCACAGATACGCAGTATTTT,CASSFSRISTDTQYF
TRBD1,TRBJ1-2,13,.,TRBV20-1,TGCAGTGCTCATCCCGGGACAGGTTATGGCTACACCTTC,CSAHPGTGYGYTF
.,TRBJ2-5,15,once,TRBV5-1,TGCGCCAGCAGCTCAGGGCCAAACCTGGGAGAGACCCAGTACTTC,CASSSGPNLGETQYF
.,TRBJ2-1,13,many,TRBV5-1,TGCGCCAGTAGAGAGACAGATTACAATGAGCAGTTCTTC,CASRETDYNEQFF
.,TRBJ2-4,15,.,TRBV15,TGTGCCACCAGCAGAGATCTGGGGGCCAAAAACATTCAGTACTTC,CATSRDLGAKNIQYF
TRBD1,TRBJ2-5,13,.,TRBV29-1,TGCAGCGTGGGGGACAGGGGCAGGGAGACCCAGTACTTC,CSVGDRGRETQYF
TRBD1,TRBJ2-4,16,few,TRBV5-1,TGCGCCAGCAGCCTCGACAGGGGTCAGGGCAAAAACATTCAGTACTTC,CASSLDRGQGKNIQYF
.,TRBJ2-5,10,.,TRBV29-1,TGCAGCGTTGGGAACAATGAGCAGTACTTC,CSVGNNEQYF